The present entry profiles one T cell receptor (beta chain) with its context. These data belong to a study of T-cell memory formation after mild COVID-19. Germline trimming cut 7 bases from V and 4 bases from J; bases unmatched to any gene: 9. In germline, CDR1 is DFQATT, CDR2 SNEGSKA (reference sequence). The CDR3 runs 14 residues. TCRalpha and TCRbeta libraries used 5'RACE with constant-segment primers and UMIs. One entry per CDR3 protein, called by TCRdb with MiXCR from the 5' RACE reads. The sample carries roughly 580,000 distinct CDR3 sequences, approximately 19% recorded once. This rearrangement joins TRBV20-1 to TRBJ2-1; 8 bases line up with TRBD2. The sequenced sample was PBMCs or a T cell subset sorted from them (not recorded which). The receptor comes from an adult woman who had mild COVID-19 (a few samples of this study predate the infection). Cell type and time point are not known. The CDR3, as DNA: TGCAGTGGACGGACGGGAGGGCTTTACAATGAGCAGTTCTTC. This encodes CSGRTGGLYNEQFF.